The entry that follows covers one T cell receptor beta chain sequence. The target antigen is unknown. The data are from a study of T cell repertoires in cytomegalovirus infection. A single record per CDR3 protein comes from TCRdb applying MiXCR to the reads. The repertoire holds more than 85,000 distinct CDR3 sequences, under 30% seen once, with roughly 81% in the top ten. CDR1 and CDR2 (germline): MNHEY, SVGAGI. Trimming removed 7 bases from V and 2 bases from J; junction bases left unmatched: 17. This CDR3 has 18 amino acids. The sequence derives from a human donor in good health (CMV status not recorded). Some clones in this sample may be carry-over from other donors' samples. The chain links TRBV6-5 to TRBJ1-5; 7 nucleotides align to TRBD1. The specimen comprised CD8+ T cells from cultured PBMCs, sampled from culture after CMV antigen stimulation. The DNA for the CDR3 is TGTGCCAGCACCCACTGGGGGAGGGGGCATCCGGGCAATCAGCCCCAGCATTTT. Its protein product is CASTHWGRGHPGNQPQHF.